This T cell receptor (beta chain) was captured by sequencing in a study of control samples from healthy donors and cancer patients. The sample holds one count of this clone. Generated by immunoSEQ multiplex PCR, the TCRdb table keeps only in-frame clones and is missing some. Of around 100,000 clones listed, almost 90% are singletons. V was clipped by 5 bases and J by 2 bases, with 16 bases between them. The germline gives CDR1 MNHEY, CDR2 SMNVEV (reference sequence). The CDR3 has 16 residues. The source is a young man in good health. The material sequenced was blood. The chain combines TRBV27 with TRBJ2-4, with D maybe TRBD1 (6 bases). Written as DNA, the CDR3 is TGTGCCAGCAGTAAACAGGGTCCTGGGACCAAAAACATTCAGTACTTC. Translated, it gives CASSKQGPGTKNIQYF.